The TCR beta chain under discussion was sequenced for a study of CD8+CD57+ T cells in acquired aplastic anemia. Trimming pared 7 bases from V and 2 bases from J, leaving 11 bases between. CDR1 and CDR2 (germline): SGHAT, FQNNGV. The CDR3 is 13 residues long. For CDR3 and TCR beta VDJ profiling, genomic DNA was the template used. A single record per CDR3 protein comes from TCRdb applying MiXCR to the reads. In the table there are about 98,000 distinct CDR3 sequences, 55% to 75% of which are singletons. This clonotype showed up many times. The patients chosen for sequencing had shown expansion of CD8+CD57+ cells (detected by flow cytometry).

The chain employs TRBV11-2 and TRBJ2-5; tentative D call: TRBD2 (5 bases). Sequencing was carried out using sorted CD4+, CD8+, or CD8+CD57+ T cells (not recorded which) from PBMCs. This sequence was found in a human donor with aplastic anemia. The CDR3 spells CASTLTGQETQYF. The DNA for the CDR3 is TGTGCCAGCACCCTGACGGGGCAAGAGACCCAGTACTTC.